This T cell receptor (beta chain) emerged from a study of blood T cell repertoires in COVID-19 (dated by TCRdb to 2020 to 2021). Broadly, across the study: The collaborator samples originated in the United States, Italy and Spain and spanned the acute and convalescent phases of COVID-19. The material from the prospective study consisted of cDNA or gDNA derived from T cells, B-cell-depleted T cells, or PBMCs. Subjects who had been exposed to COVID-19, were actively infected with it, or had recovered from it provided the deeply sampled blood TCRbeta repertoires that made up the dataset. The repertoires were released in a freely available public database intended as a resource for research on the immune response to SARS-CoV-2. The samples were drawn from the first 160 participants of the ongoing ImmuneRACE study and from some 1,300 subjects provided by 6 global collaborators. A de-identified subject ID, COVID-19 status, age in years and sex were almost always included in the sample metadata. Where available, HLA class I and class II types were obtained from metadata supplied by the sample provider rather than from assay-based typing. The paper as a whole reports these results and caveats: Clinical and demographic metadata were provided uncurated, with the amount varying by source and participant.

Each collaborating institution followed its own protocols to collect whole blood in K2EDTA tubes. Collaborator samples were shipped for TCRbeta analysis as frozen whole blood, isolated PBMCs, or DNA extracted from either sample type. TCRbeta CDR3 regions were amplified from genomic DNA using the immunoSEQ Assay, a bias-controlled multiplex PCR. Per the source publication's procedure: The number of nucleated cells in each sample was estimated from the amplification of reference gene primers within the assay. Sequence reads were collapsed and filtered to measure the absolute abundance of every unique TCRbeta CDR3 rearrangement. For each sample, productive Simpson clonality was calculated by taking the square root of Simpson's diversity index across productive rearrangements. In TCRdb, the immuneACCESS table is reduced to in-frame sequences with V and J assigned. These tables do not hold every clone; where another copy was compared, an unresolved V gene accounts for under half, and the others remain unexplained. Clonal size and the V and J genes are those of that table, whereas D and trimming came from the DNA. In this sample the table shows tens of thousands of clones, roughly 84% of which occur a single time. Of the sample, approximately 12% falls within the top ten clones.

Regarding this clone: What this receptor recognizes is not known. There are no base qualities to consult, and no much larger clone falls within one base.

This clonotype was obtained from a human donor in a cohort sampled during active COVID-19. Material: peripheral blood.

Here is the DNA: TGCGCCAGCAGCGGGGAACAGGGTATAGGCACTGAAGCTTTCTTT. Translated, it gives CASSGEQGIGTEAFF. Rearrangement joined TRBV5-1 to TRBJ1-1, and TRBD1 may be the D gene, going by 6 matching bases. Based on the germline V gene, the CDR1 and CDR2 sequences are SGHRS and YFSETQ. Trimming removed 4 bases from V and 4 bases from J, leaving 17 bases between the germline ends. Taken from cysteine to phenylalanine, the CDR3 has 15 residues. The only DNA kept is the CDR3, 45 bases in frame from the first base.